What follows are 32 T cell receptor beta chains derived from one specimen sequenced in a study of blood T cell repertoires in COVID-19. Assay: immunoSEQ multiplex PCR; the TCRdb copy retains only in-frame clones and omits some. This repertoire shows some 250,000 clones, roughly 84% found once; its top ten account for 4.2%. Sequenced: peripheral blood. The receptor source for this set is a man in his fifties or sixties with acute or convalescent COVID-19.

CDR3 in amino acids: CATGTSGRATDNEQFF. CDR3 DNA: TGTGCCACCGGGACTAGCGGGAGGGCCACCGACAATGAGCAGTTCTTC. The rearrangement uses TRBV2 and TRBJ2-1, with TRBD2 matching 16 bases. Germline loops: CDR1 SNHLY, CDR2 FYNNEI. The V segment lost 10 bases and the J segment 5 bases; nucleotides outside the gene matches: 8. The CDR3 length is 16 residues.

V and J are TRBV27 and TRBJ2-5; 7 bases are a match to TRBD1. Germline trimming cut 5 bases from V and 0 bases from J; bases unmatched to any gene: 12. CDR1 is MNHEY and CDR2 is SMNVEV in the germline V gene (reference sequence). The CDR3 length is 17 residues. The CDR3 DNA reads as TGTGCCAGCAGTCCGGGGACAGACACTACGTACCAAGAGACCCAGTACTTC. As protein: CASSPGTDTTYQETQYF.

The chain uses TRBV13 and TRBJ2-7, with D tentatively TRBD2 (6 bases). The germline gives CDR1 PRHDT, CDR2 FYEKMQ (reference sequence). V was cut by 6 bases and J by 2 bases, with 14 bases left in between. The CDR3 totals 14 residues. The CDR3 region has the DNA TGTGCCAGCAGACCCGGAGGGCCCCCCTACGAGCAGTACTTC. Its translation: CASRPGGPPYEQYF.

The chain employs TRBV6-2 or TRBV6-3 and TRBJ2-7; 9 bases line up with TRBD2. Trimming took 5 bases from V and 4 from J; bases not matched to a gene: 12. CDR1 is MNHEY and CDR2 is SVGEGT in the germline V gene. This CDR3 spans 16 amino acids. CDR3 coding DNA: TGTGCCAGCAGTAAGATGCTAGCGGGGACTCATTACGAGCAGTACTTC. This gives the protein CASSKMLAGTHYEQYF.

The chain joins TRBV18 to TRBJ2-7, with 7 bases that match TRBD1. V dropped 0 bases and J dropped 3; count of bases not matched to a gene: 8. CDR1 is KGHSH, CDR2 LQKENI, per germline. There are 16 residues in the CDR3. CDR3 nucleotide sequence: TGTGCCAGCTCACCACCTAATGGACAGGCATACTACGAGCAGTACTTC. This codes for CASSPPNGQAYYEQYF.

V usage is TRBV29-1 and J usage is TRBJ2-1; 9 bases line up with TRBD2. The CDR3 is 14 amino acids. Trimming removed 4 bases from V and 3 bases from J; junction bases left unmatched: 4. Germline CDR1 and CDR2: SQVTM and ANQGSEA. Here the CDR3 reads CSVASREGYNEQFF. CDR3 sequence (DNA): TGCAGCGTTGCTTCGCGGGAGGGCTACAATGAGCAGTTCTTC.

The genes are TRBV6-5 and TRBJ2-5, with 11 bases identical to TRBD1. Germline CDR1 reads MNHEY; CDR2 reads SVGAGI. V trimming: 2 bases; J trimming: 4 bases; junction bases outside the gene matches: 3. The CDR3 totals 15 residues. DNA of the CDR3: TGTGCCAGCAGTTACGGGGGACAGGGGGGAGAGACCCAGTACTTC. This translates into CASSYGGQGGETQYF.

In DNA form, the CDR3 reads TGTGCCAGCAGTTTGGTGCGGGGTAGCAATCAGCCCCAGCATTTT. Amino acids: CASSLVRGSNQPQHF. The V and J genes are TRBV6-5 and TRBJ1-5; the D is unclear. Germline values: CDR1 MNHEY, CDR2 SVGAGI. The ends were cut back, 4 bases at V and 0 bases at J, with 10 bases in the middle. CDR3 length: 15 residues.

The V and J genes are TRBV6-5 and TRBJ1-1; D possibly corresponds to TRBD1 (5 bases). This CDR3 contains 15 residues. Germline loops: CDR1 MNHEY, CDR2 SVGAGI. The V gene lost 7 bases and the J gene lost 0 bases, with 15 bases spanning the gap. CDR3 loop: CASNKPGVVNTEAFF. In DNA form, the CDR3 reads TGTGCCAGCAATAAACCGGGGGTGGTGAACACTGAAGCTTTCTTT.

This clone was detected only once. The chain couples TRBV7-9 to TRBJ1-1; no firm D call. CDR1 SEHNR and CDR2 FQNEAQ come from the germline V gene (reference sequence). The V and J ends lost 0 bases and 0 bases respectively, with 8 bases between them. The CDR3 has 15 residues. CDR3 in amino acids: CASSLANGVNTEAFF. CDR3 DNA: TGTGCCAGCAGCTTAGCGAACGGGGTGAACACTGAAGCTTTCTTT.

The CDR3, as DNA: TGTGCCAGCAGCTTGGCCCGATTCCGGGACAGGGAAAACCACGAGCAGTACTTC. Amino acids: CASSLARFRDRENHEQYF. V gene TRBV5-6 combines with J gene TRBJ2-7; 9 bases are shared with TRBD1. The V gene's germline CDR1 is SGHDT and CDR2 YYEEEE. J was trimmed by 5 bases and V by 0 bases; bases with no gene match: 15. The CDR3 totals 18 residues.

This rearrangement joins TRBV10-3 to TRBJ1-2; 8 bases line up with TRBD1. CDR3 size: 14 residues. V was pared by 3 bases and J by 3 bases, with 3 bases of the junction left unmatched. Germline CDR1 is ENHRY and CDR2 is SYGVKD. The CDR3 coding sequence is TGTGCCATCAGTGACCTACAGGGGGACTATGGCTACACCTTC. Encoded protein: CAISDLQGDYGYTF.

The chain uses TRBV2 and TRBJ1-2; TRBD1 matches at 9 bases. Germline trimming cut 6 bases from V and 2 bases from J; bases unmatched to any gene: 4. CDR3 size: 14 residues. Looked up from germline, CDR1 is SNHLY and CDR2 is FYNNEI. The CDR3 DNA reads TGTGCCAGCAGCAGGGACAGGGAAAACTATGGCTACACCTTC. As protein: CASSRDRENYGYTF.

The chain recombines TRBV6-4 with TRBJ2-2, with D possibly TRBD1 on 5 matching bases. The CDR3 runs 14 residues. Germline V lookup: CDR1 MRHNA, CDR2 SNTAGT. The V end lost 2 bases, the J end lost 6 bases, and 10 bases lay between the germline ends. Written as DNA, the CDR3 is TGTGCCAGCAGTGACGCAGAAGGGGCCGGGGAGCTGTTTTTT. As protein: CASSDAEGAGELFF.

The chain couples TRBV30 to TRBJ1-5, with no clear D. The CDR3 runs to 12 residues. Germline CDR1 GTSNPN, CDR2 SVGIG (reference sequence). V dropped 4 bases and J dropped 2 bases, with 6 bases sitting between them. The chain's CDR3 is CAWTSGNQPQHF. For the CDR3, the DNA is TGTGCCTGGACATCGGGCAATCAGCCCCAGCATTTT.

This chain joins TRBV6-5 and TRBJ2-7; 7 bases agree with TRBD1. The CDR3 extends over 14 amino acids. V shed 7 bases, J shed 2 bases, and the junction held 8 bases outside the gene matches. Germline-derived CDR1 and CDR2 are MNHEY and SVGAGI. CDR3 protein: CASKLPGQTYEQYF. CDR3 bases: TGTGCCAGCAAACTCCCGGGACAGACCTACGAGCAGTACTTC.

The CDR3 DNA reads TGTGCCAGCAGCTTGTTCCTAGCGGGTCTCGGTGAGCAGTTCTTC. Its protein product is CASSLFLAGLGEQFF. This chain joins TRBV7-2 and TRBJ2-1, with 8 bases matching TRBD2. V shed 3 bases and J 9 bases; nucleotides not matched to a gene: 10. The germline V gene has CDR1 SGHTA and CDR2 FQGNSA. This CDR3 is 15 amino acids long.

The chain couples TRBV18 to TRBJ1-1; D ambiguous. This CDR3 region has 14 residues. The V gene lost 6 bases and the J gene lost 1 base, with 12 bases spanning the gap. Per germline, CDR1 KGHSH and CDR2 LQKENI. CDR3 sequence (DNA): TGTGCCAGCTCGCCCAGCGGGCGGAACACTGAAGCTTTCTTT. It codes for CASSPSGRNTEAFF.

This clone showed up just a few times. The CDR3 nucleotides read TGTGCCACCAGTGACCGAGGAGAGCGGGGGAACACCGGGGAGCTGTTTTTT. This codes for CATSDRGERGNTGELFF. The V and J genes are TRBV24-1 and TRBJ2-2, with TRBD2 matching over 7 bases. In germline, CDR1 is KGHDR, CDR2 SFDVKD. The CDR3 consists of 17 residues. V shed 4 bases and J 1 base; nucleotides not matched to a gene: 8.

A word on this clone: The identical CDR3 is also encoded by other nucleotide sequences in the sample. V is TRBV5-1 and J is TRBJ1-1; TRBD1 might be the D (5 bases). This CDR3 comprises 14 residues. Germline CDR1 reads SGHRS; CDR2 reads YFSETQ. The ends were cut back, 0 bases at V and 3 bases at J, with 9 bases in the middle. CDR3 sequence: CASSLEGVYTEAFF. The DNA of the CDR3 is TGCGCCAGCAGCTTGGAAGGGGTATACACTGAAGCTTTCTTT.

The V call is TRBV24-1, the J call TRBJ2-2; TRBD2 is a possible D gene (5 bases). V shed 3 bases and J shed 5 bases, with 9 bases lying between them. CDR3 size: 14 residues. Germline lookup yields CDR1 KGHDR and CDR2 SFDVKD. CDR3 loop: CATSDPWRTGELFF. The CDR3 coding sequence is TGTGCCACCAGTGATCCTTGGAGGACCGGGGAGCTGTTTTTT.

The chain joins TRBV27 to TRBJ2-7; 7 bases map to TRBD2. Germline-derived CDR1 and CDR2 are MNHEY and SMNVEV (reference sequence). This CDR3 spans 16 amino acids. V lost 4 bases, J lost 0 bases, and 9 bases stayed unmatched. CDR3 in DNA: TGTGCCAGCAGTTCGTCTAGCGGTGAGAGCTCCTACGAGCAGTACTTC. Its translation: CASSSSSGESSYEQYF.

The chain has TRBV24-1 and TRBJ2-3; D not resolved. The V and J ends lost 4 bases and 0 bases respectively, with 7 bases between them. This CDR3 is 14 amino acids long. Germline V lookup: CDR1 KGHDR, CDR2 SFDVKD. CDR3 in amino acids: CATSDATSTDTQYF. The CDR3 DNA follows: TGTGCCACCAGTGACGCGACAAGCACAGATACGCAGTATTTT.

This chain joins TRBV3-1 (or the pseudogene TRBV3-2) and TRBJ1-1; no clear D gene. CDR1 is LGHDT, CDR2 YNNKEL, per germline (reference sequence). The CDR3 has 14 amino acids. With 3 bases removed from V and 0 bases from J, the gap between germline ends came to 8 bases. For the CDR3, the DNA is TGTGCCAGCAGCCAGACAATAATGAACACTGAAGCTTTCTTT. Translated, it gives CASSQTIMNTEAFF.

The V gene is TRBV19, the J gene TRBJ1-6, with 7 nucleotides matching TRBD1. The V gene's germline CDR1 is LNHDA and CDR2 SQIVND (reference sequence). J lost 7 bases, V lost 2 bases, and 2 bases had no gene match. The CDR3 extends over 14 amino acids. For the CDR3, the DNA is TGTGCCAGTAGTATAAGGGGGCCAAATTCACCCCTCCACTTT. Protein product: CASSIRGPNSPLHF.

V gene TRBV27 combines with J gene TRBJ1-2; maybe TRBD1 (5 bases). This CDR3 contains 17 residues. The V and J ends lost 4 bases and 7 bases respectively, with 25 bases between them. The germline CDR1 and CDR2 sequences are MNHEY and SMNVEV (reference sequence). CDR3 DNA sequence: TGTGCCAGCAGTTCAGGGTGGGGTAGTAGCCGGTCGGGTGGCTACACCTTC. Translation: CASSSGWGSSRSGGYTF.

V gene TRBV28 combines with J gene TRBJ1-5; 7 bases align to TRBD1. Germline trimming cut 6 bases from V and 6 bases from J; bases unmatched to any gene: 5. Germline V CDR1 and CDR2: MDHEN, SYDVKM. The CDR3 sequence is 13 residues long. The CDR3 DNA sequence: TGTGCCAGCAGGGACAGGTACGGTCAGCCCCAGCATTTT. This sequence encodes CASRDRYGQPQHF.

V is TRBV7-8 and J is TRBJ2-6; possibly TRBD1 for D (5 bases). Germline-derived CDR1 and CDR2 are SGHVS and FQNEAQ. This CDR3 has 16 amino acids. V lost 1 base and J 4 bases, leaving 11 bases between the germline ends. The chain's CDR3 is CASSLGRGSGANVLTF. The CDR3 nucleotides are TGTGCCAGCAGCTTAGGAAGGGGTTCCGGGGCCAACGTCCTGACTTTC.

DNA of the CDR3: TGTGCCAGCAGTTACTCTACCCAGGACAGGGCGGATGGCTACACCTTC. Protein product: CASSYSTQDRADGYTF. This chain uses TRBV6-5 with TRBJ1-2; 8 nucleotides agree with TRBD1. The CDR3 loop spans 16 amino acids. V lost 0 bases to trimming and J lost 6 bases; unmatched junction nucleotides: 9. The germline CDR1 and CDR2 sequences are MNHEY and SVGAGI.

CDR3 residues: CASSLVTSGHNNEQFF. Written as DNA, the CDR3 is TGTGCCAGCAGTTTAGTCACTAGCGGGCACAACAATGAGCAGTTCTTC. The gene calls are TRBV28 and TRBJ2-1, with 9 bases identical to TRBD2. The CDR3 covers 16 residues. Germline CDR1 reads MDHEN; CDR2 reads SYDVKM. With 2 bases clipped from V and 5 bases from J, the junction kept 7 bases outside the gene matches.

This clone was detected only once. CDR3 protein: CSASIPGGDYGYTF. The CDR3 DNA sequence: TGCAGTGCTAGTATTCCGGGGGGAGACTATGGCTACACCTTC. The chain links TRBV20-1 to TRBJ1-2, with a tentative D call TRBD1 (5 bases). Germline CDR1 reads DFQATT; CDR2 reads SNEGSKA (reference sequence). The CDR3 contains 14 residues. V was shortened by 3 bases and J by 3 bases, with 14 bases between the two germline ends.

The V gene is TRBV30, the J gene TRBJ1-2, with no clear D. CDR1 GTSNPN and CDR2 SVGIG come from the germline V gene (reference sequence). With 3 bases removed from V and 2 bases from J, the gap between germline ends came to 10 bases. This CDR3 has 13 residues. CDR3 amino acids: CAWRGGLNYGYTF. The CDR3 bases are TGTGCCTGGAGGGGAGGACTAAACTATGGCTACACCTTC.